Here is one TCR beta chain with its context. The antigen is unknown. The data belong to a study of T cells after posttransplantation cyclophosphamide. Study-level points and caveats: Later post-transplant blood repertoires were often dominated by donor CD8+ memory clones. TRB overlap between skin or GI tissue T cells and blood was limited. After PTCy, TRB diversity resembled that of CNI/methotrexate controls.

The data were produced by immunoSEQ multiplex PCR, yet TCRdb's version contains in-frame clones alone and is incomplete. Found here are 30,000 or so clones, roughly 88% of them singletons; the top ten hold roughly 3.4%. The germline V and J ends were trimmed by 0 bases and 8 bases, with 14 bases remaining between them. This CDR3 has 16 residues. The germline V gene encodes CDR1 LGHNA and CDR2 YSLEER. On the day of bone marrow donation, the related graft donor provided peripheral blood. The chain combines TRBV4-3 with TRBJ1-6; no clear D. The sample comprised PBMCs. The receptor's source is a man between 45 and 60 years old. The DNA for the CDR3 is TGCGCCAGCAGCCAAGAGGCGGGGTCCCATCATTCACCCCTCCACTTT. Translation gives CASSQEAGSHHSPLHF.